The 10 T cell receptor beta chains in this list originate from one sample, sequenced in a study of T cells expressing NK-cell markers. TCRdb reprocessed the 5' RACE reads and keeps a single row for each CDR3 protein, giving no DNA. This specimen shows roughly 350,000 distinct CDR3 sequences; the ten leading clones hold around 4.9%. The sequencing sample was made of blood T cells: a sorted CD56 or NKG2C T cell subset, CD4+ or CD8+ T cells, or bulk PBMC T cells (not recorded which). The receptor source for this set is a man between 18 and 69 years old in good health.

The chain is built from TRBV29-1 and TRBJ2-7. The CDR3 length is 14 residues. Germline assignment: CDR1 SQVTM and CDR2 ANQGSEA. The CDR3 is CSVEDMDSSYEQYF.

The chain couples TRBV20-1 to TRBJ2-1; the D call of TRBD2 rests on TCRdb alone, since no DNA is present to check it. The V gene's germline CDR1 is DFQATT and CDR2 SNEGSKA (reference sequence). This CDR3 is built from 15 residues. CDR3 residues: CSAPLPQRGYNEQFF.

The gene calls are TRBV7-8 and TRBJ2-5; no DNA is available, so the TRBD1 call from TCRdb remains unchecked. Germline V CDR1 and CDR2: SGHVS, FQNEAQ. The CDR3 loop spans 13 amino acids. The CDR3 loop is CASSSDREETQYF.

The chain carries TRBV5-1 and TRBJ2-7; the D call from TCRdb, TRBD2, cannot be confirmed without DNA. In germline, CDR1 is SGHRS, CDR2 YFSETQ. This CDR3 contains 15 residues. CDR3 amino acids: CASSLLGTTTGQQYF. The variable domain in full, with the rest retrieved from reference TRBV5-1 and TRBJ2-7, is KAGVTQTPRYLIKTRGQQVTLSCSPISGHRSVSWYQQTPGQGLQFLFEYFSETQRNKGNFPGRFSGRQFSNSRSEMNVSTLELGDSALYLCASSLLGTTTGQQYFGPGTRLTVT.

The J gene is TRBJ2-7, the V gene TRBV10-3; the TRBD1 assignment by TCRdb is unverifiable without DNA. Germline values: CDR1 ENHRY, CDR2 SYGVKD. The CDR3 runs 13 residues. Here the CDR3 reads CAISVNPGYEQYF.

The chain joins TRBV5-1 to TRBJ1-1; TCRdb reports TRBD1, a call that lacks DNA to check it against. Germline CDR1 SGHRS, CDR2 YFSETQ. This CDR3 is built from 19 residues. CDR3 in amino acids: CASSLARRGTGGRGTEAFF.

The chain uses TRBV7-9 and TRBJ1-1. This CDR3 region has 12 residues. Germline assignment: CDR1 SEHNR and CDR2 FQNEAQ (reference sequence). The CDR3 protein is CASSLTRTEAFF.

This chain links TRBV27 with TRBJ1-5; TCRdb calls TRBD1, which cannot be checked without DNA. CDR3 length: 15 amino acids. From germline, CDR1 is MNHEY and CDR2 SMNVEV (reference sequence). CDR3 region: CASSPRQSSNQPQHF.

The rearrangement uses TRBV13 and TRBJ2-7; without DNA, the TCRdb call of TRBD1 cannot be checked. CDR3 length equals 15 residues. The germline V gene encodes CDR1 PRHDT and CDR2 FYEKMQ (reference sequence). CDR3 residues: CASADPRGDSYEQYF.

The chain carries TRBV5-5 and TRBJ2-3; the TCRdb D gene call, TRBD1, has no DNA to confirm it. Germline assignment: CDR1 SGHKS and CDR2 YYEKEE (reference sequence). This CDR3 comprises 16 residues. CDR3 loop: CASRQGSKGGTDTQYF.